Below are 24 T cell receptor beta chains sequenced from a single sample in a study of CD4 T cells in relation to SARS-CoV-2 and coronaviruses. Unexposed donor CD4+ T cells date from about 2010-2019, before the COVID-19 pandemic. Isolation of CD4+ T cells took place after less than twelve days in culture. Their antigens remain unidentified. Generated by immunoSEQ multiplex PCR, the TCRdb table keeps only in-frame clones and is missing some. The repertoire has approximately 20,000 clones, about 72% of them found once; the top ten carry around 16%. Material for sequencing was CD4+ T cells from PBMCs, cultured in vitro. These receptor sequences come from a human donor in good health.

The CDR3 DNA reads TGTGCCAGCAGCCCCGGAGAAGAGACCCAGTACTTC. This translates into CASSPGEETQYF. The chain has TRBV3-1 (or the pseudogene TRBV3-2) and TRBJ2-5; no definite D call. Trimming removed 4 bases from V and 3 bases from J, with 6 bases in between. The length of the CDR3 is 12 residues. The germline CDR1 and CDR2 sequences are LGHDT and YNNKEL (reference sequence).

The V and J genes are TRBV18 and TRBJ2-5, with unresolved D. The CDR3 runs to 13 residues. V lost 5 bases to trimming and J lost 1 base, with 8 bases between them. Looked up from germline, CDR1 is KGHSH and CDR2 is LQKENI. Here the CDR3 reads CASSERTQETQYF. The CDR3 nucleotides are TGTGCCAGCTCAGAGAGGACCCAAGAGACCCAGTACTTC.

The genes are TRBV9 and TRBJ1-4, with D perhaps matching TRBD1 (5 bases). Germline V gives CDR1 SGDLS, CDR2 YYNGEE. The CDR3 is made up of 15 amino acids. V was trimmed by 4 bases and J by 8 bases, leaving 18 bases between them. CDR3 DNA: TGTGCCAGCAGCCCTAGACAGTCCGGGCGGGAAAAACTGTTTTTT. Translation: CASSPRQSGREKLFF.

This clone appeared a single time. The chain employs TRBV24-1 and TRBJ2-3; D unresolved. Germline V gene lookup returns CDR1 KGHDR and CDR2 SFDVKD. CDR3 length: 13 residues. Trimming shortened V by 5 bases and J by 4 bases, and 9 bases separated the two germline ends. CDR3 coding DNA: TGTGCCACCAGTGTTCCCGCCTCAGATACGCAGTATTTT. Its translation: CATSVPASDTQYF.

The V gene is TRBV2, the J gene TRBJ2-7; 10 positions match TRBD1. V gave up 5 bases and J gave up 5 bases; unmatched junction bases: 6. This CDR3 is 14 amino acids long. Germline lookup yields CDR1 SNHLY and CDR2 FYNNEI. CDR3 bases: TGTGCCAGCAGTAGCTCGACAGGGGGCAACGAGCAGTACTTC. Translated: CASSSSTGGNEQYF.

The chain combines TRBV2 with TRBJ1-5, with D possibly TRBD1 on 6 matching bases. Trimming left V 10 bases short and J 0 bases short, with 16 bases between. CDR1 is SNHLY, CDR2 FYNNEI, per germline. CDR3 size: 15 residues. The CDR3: CATRGGGTSNQPQHF. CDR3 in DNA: TGTGCCACCCGGGGAGGGGGGACTAGCAATCAGCCCCAGCATTTT.

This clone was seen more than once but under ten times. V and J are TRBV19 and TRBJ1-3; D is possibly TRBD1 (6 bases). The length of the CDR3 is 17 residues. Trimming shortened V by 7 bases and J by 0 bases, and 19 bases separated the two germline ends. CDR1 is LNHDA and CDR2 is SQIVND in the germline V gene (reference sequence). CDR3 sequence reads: CASISARGQPSGNTIYF. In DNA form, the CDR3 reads TGTGCCAGTATATCTGCGAGGGGACAACCCTCTGGAAACACCATATATTTT.

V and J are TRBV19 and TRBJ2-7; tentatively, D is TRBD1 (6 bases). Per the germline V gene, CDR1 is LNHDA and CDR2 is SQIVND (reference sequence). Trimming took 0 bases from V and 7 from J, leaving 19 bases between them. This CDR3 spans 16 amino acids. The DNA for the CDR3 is TGTGCCAGTAGTATAGATATCGGCCCTAAAGGGGGAGAGCAGTACTTC. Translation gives CASSIDIGPKGGEQYF.

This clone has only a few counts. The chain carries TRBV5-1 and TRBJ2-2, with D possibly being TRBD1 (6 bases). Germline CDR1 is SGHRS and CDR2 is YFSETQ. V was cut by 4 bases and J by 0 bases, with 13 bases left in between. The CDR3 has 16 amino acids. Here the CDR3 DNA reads TGCGCCAGCAGCCACCGGACAGCTTCGAACACCGGGGAGCTGTTTTTT. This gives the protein CASSHRTASNTGELFF.

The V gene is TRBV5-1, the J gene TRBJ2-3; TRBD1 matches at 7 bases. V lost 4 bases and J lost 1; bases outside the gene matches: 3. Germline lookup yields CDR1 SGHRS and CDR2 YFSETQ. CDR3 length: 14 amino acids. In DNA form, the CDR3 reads TGCGCCAGCAGCCTAGGGGGCCGCACAGATACGCAGTATTTT. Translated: CASSLGGRTDTQYF.

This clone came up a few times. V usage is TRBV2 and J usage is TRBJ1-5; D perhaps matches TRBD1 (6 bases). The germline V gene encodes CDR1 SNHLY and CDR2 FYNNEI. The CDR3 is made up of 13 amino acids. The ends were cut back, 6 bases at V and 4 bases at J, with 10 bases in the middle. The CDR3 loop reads CASSGTSNQPQHF. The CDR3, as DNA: TGTGCCAGCAGCGGGACAAGTAATCAGCCCCAGCATTTT.

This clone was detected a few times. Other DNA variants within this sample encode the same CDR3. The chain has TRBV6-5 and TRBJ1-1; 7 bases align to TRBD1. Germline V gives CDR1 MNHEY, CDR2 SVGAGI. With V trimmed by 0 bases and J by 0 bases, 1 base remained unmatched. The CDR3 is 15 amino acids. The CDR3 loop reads CASSYSGTVNTEAFF. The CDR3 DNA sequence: TGTGCCAGCAGTTACTCAGGGACAGTGAACACTGAAGCTTTCTTT.

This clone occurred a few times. CDR3 nucleotide sequence: TGTGCCAGCAGCTTAGGGGGGCATGGGCCCCAGCATTTT. It yields the protein CASSLGGHGPQHF. This chain joins TRBV7-9 and TRBJ1-5, with a tentative D call TRBD1 (6 bases). V lost 1 base to trimming and J lost 9 bases, with 10 bases between them. There are 13 residues in the CDR3. Germline CDR1 and CDR2: SEHNR and FQNEAQ (reference sequence). Combining the CDR3 with reference TRBV7-9 and TRBJ1-5 gives the whole variable domain DTGVSQNPRHKITKRGQNVTFRCDPISEHNRLYWYRQTLGQGPEFLTYFQNEAQLEKSRLLSDRFSAERPKGSFSTLEIQRTEQGDSAMYLCASSLGGHGPQHFGDGTRLSIL.

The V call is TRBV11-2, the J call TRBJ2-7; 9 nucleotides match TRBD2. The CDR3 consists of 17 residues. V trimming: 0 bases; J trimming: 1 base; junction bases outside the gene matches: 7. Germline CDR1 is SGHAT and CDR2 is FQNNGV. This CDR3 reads CASSLEGLAARSYEQYF. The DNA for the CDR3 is TGTGCCAGCAGCTTAGAGGGACTAGCTGCAAGGTCCTACGAGCAGTACTTC.

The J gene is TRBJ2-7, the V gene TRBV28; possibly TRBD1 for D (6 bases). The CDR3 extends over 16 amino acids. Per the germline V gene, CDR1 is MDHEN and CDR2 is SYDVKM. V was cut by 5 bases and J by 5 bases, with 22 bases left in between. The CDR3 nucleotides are TGTGCCAGCAGTCCCCTACAGGGTCGGCGAACGAACGAGCAGTACTTC. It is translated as CASSPLQGRRTNEQYF.

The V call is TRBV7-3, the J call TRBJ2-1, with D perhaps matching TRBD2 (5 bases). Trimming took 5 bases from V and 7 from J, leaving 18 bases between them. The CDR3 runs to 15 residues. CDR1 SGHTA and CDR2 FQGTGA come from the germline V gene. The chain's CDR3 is CASSPQLASENEQFF. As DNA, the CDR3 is TGTGCCAGCAGCCCACAGCTAGCTTCCGAGAATGAGCAGTTCTTC.

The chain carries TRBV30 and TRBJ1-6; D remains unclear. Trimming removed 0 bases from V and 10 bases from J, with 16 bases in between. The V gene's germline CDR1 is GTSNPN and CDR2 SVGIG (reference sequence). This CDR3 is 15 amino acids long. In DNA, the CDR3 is TGTGCCTGGAGTGTAGATCTGGGTAGCAGCTCACCCCTCCACTTT. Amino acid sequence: CAWSVDLGSSSPLHF.

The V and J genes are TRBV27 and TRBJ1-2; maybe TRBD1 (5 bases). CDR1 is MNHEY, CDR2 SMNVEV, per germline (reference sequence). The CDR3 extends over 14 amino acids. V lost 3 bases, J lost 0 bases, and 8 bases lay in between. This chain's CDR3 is CASSLTVANYGYTF. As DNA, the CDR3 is TGTGCCAGCAGTTTGACAGTAGCTAACTATGGCTACACCTTC.

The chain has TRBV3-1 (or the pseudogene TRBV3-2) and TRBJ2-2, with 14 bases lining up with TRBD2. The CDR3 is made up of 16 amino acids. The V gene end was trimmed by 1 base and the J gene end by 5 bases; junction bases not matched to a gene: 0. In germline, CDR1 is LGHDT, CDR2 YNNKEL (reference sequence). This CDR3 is CASSQGTSGRTGELFF. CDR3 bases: TGTGCCAGCAGCCAAGGGACTAGCGGGAGGACCGGGGAGCTGTTTTTT.

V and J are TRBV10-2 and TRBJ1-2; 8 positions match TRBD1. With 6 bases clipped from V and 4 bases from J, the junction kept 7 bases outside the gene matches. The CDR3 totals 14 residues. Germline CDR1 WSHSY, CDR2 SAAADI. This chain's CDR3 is CASSGQGLSYGYTF. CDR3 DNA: TGCGCCAGCAGCGGACAGGGCTTAAGCTATGGCTACACCTTC.

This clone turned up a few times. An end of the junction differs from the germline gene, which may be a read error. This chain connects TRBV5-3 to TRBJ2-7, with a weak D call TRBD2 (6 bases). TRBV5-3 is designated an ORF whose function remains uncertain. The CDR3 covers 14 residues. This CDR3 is CARSSNRVRGRWDF. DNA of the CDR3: TGTGCCAGAAGCTCCAATCGGGTACGTGGGAGGTGGGACTTC.

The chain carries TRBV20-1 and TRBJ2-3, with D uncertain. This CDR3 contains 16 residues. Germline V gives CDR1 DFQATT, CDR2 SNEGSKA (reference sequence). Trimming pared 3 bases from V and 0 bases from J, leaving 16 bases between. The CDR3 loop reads CSASSMRKSSTDTQYF. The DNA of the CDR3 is TGCAGTGCTAGTTCCATGCGGAAATCAAGCACAGATACGCAGTATTTT.

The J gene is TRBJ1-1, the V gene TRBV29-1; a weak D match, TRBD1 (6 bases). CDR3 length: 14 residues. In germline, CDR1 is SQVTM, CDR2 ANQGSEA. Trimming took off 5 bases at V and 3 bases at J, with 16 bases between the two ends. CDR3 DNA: TGCAGCGTTTTCAACAGGGATGGGTACACTGAAGCTTTCTTT. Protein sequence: CSVFNRDGYTEAFF.

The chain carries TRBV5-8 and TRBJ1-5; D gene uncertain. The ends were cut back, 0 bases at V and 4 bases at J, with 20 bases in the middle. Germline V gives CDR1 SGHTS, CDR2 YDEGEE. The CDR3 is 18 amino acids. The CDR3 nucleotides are TGTGCCAGCAGCTTGGCCCTCTTTTTTCCTAAACGGAATCAGCCCCAGCATTTT. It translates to CASSLALFFPKRNQPQHF.